The present entry profiles one T cell receptor beta chain with its context. What it binds is not known. This specimen comes from a study of cytomegalovirus exposure and HLA in healthy donors. Study outcomes and limitations: The study reported that TCR beta sequences accurately predicted HLA-A and HLA-B alleles in most subjects. TCR beta V segments were, for the most part, productive about 87% or about 30% of the time in an earlier analysis.

The study ran its PCR with 60 Vbeta and 13 Jbeta primers. Assay used: immunoSEQ multiplex PCR; TCRdb lists only in-frame clones, some missing. The sample table sets out around 140,000 clones. The source of this sequence is a woman aged 40 to 50 in good health and CMV-seronegative. Sequences were obtained from PBMCs.

This chain's CDR3 is CSVGVGEQFF. The CDR3 DNA reads TGCAGTGTCGGAGTCGGTGAGCAGTTCTTC. This rearrangement joins TRBV20-1 to TRBJ2-1; D call uncertain. The CDR3 consists of 10 residues. From germline, CDR1 is DFQATT and CDR2 SNEGSKA (reference sequence). Trimming cost V 7 bases and J 9 bases, with 10 bases left between them.